Given below is one T cell receptor (beta chain) in context. This specimen belongs to a study of T cell responses to AZD1222 COVID-19 vaccine. The CDR3 loop spans 13 amino acids. CDR1 and CDR2 (germline): MDHEN, SYDVKM. V trimming: 3 bases; J trimming: 3 bases; junction bases outside the gene matches: 2. Data came from immunoSEQ multiplex PCR; TCRdb stores just in-frame clones and leaves some out. Of about 85,000 clones in the sample, around 88% were seen once. This sample comprised peripheral blood, obtained on day 0 of MenACWY control vaccination. V usage is TRBV28 and J usage is TRBJ2-7; 7 nucleotides agree with TRBD1. The TCR comes from an adult in good health. The CDR3 DNA sequence: TGTGCCAGCAGTTTCGACAGGGACTACGAGCAGTACTTC. Translated: CASSFDRDYEQYF.